This record covers a single T cell receptor (beta chain). Antigen specificity is unknown. These data are taken from a study of cytomegalovirus exposure and HLA in healthy donors. Trimming shortened V by 4 bases and J by 1 base, and 4 bases separated the two germline ends. This CDR3 has 11 amino acids. In germline, CDR1 is SQVTM, CDR2 ANQGSEA. It was with 60 Vbeta and 13 Jbeta primers that the PCR ran. Assay used: immunoSEQ multiplex PCR; TCRdb lists only in-frame clones, some missing. Found here are 150,000 to 250,000 clones, around 79% of them singletons; the top ten hold over 1.5%. Those who donated were healthy bone marrow donors. Findings and caveats of the study: Most CMV-associated TCR beta chains were later found to appear HLA-restricted. Equally common other TCR beta chains were less clonally expanded than HLA-associated ones, a later analysis found. A likely sequencing artifact accounted for one observed cluster of highly shared sequence variants.

The receptor's source is a girl aged 5-17 years in good health and CMV-seropositive. The sequenced sample was PBMCs. V and J are TRBV29-1 and TRBJ1-1; D not resolved. CDR3 sequence (DNA): TGCAGCGTTGTCGGGAACACTGAAGCTTTCTTT. This codes for CSVVGNTEAFF. Variable domain in full (rest from reference TRBV29-1 and TRBJ1-1): SAVISQKPSRDICQRGTSLTIQCQVDSQVTMMFWYRQQPGQSLTLIATANQGSEATYESGFVIDKFPISRPNLTFSTLTVSNMSPEDSSIYLCSVVGNTEAFFGQGTRLTVV.